A selection of T cell receptor beta chains follows, all from one sample in a study of T-cell reconstitution after alpha-beta-depleted transplantation in children. TCRdb re-analysed the PCR reads in MiXCR, keeping a single row per CDR3 protein. The table records hundreds of thousands of distinct CDR3 sequences, roughly 15% of them present only once. The specimen was PBMCs, mostly from graft donor cells, collected 360 days after TCRalphabeta/CD19-depleted stem cell transplant. These receptors were obtained from a male patient between 10 and 17 years old who had a stem cell transplant for acute lymphoblastic leukemia, so the T cells may come from the graft donor. The CDR3 runs from the conserved cysteine through the conserved F or W.

v_call,cdr3_aa
TRBV5-1,CASSIQGGGRNDNEQFF
TRBV25-1,CASSPVPGQRTYEQYF
TRBV5-1,CASSSGQASQETQYF
TRBV29-1,CSVEDDGTGSYGYTF
TRBV25-1,CASSDWASGSTEQFF
TRBV5-1,CASSVDRVIGYTF
TRBV24-1,CATSDWVNTGELFF
TRBV5-1,CASSLDPTSGKAWETQYF
TRBV30,CAWSHDRGGYTF
TRBV3-1,CASSQAGGSHEQYF
TRBV7-2,CASSPPLAGYYEQYF
TRBV11-2,CASSFTQGRETQYF
TRBV7-2,CASSLARVHEQYF
TRBV6-5,CASSFVTGNGYTF
TRBV4-1,CASSQGRASSYEQYF
TRBV5-1,CASSFFGYNEQFF
TRBV29-1,CSVVTGGRSHEQYF
TRBV4-1,CASSLTGHSPYEQYF
TRBV29-1,CSAVWGHGNQPQHF
TRBV9,CASSSGTDFSYEQYF
TRBV5-1,CASSSWPSGRFPDTQYF
TRBV12-3/TRBV12-4,CASSWQGSPREQYF
TRBV24-1,CATSVTWTGGNTGELFF
TRBV14,CASSQVGGITTDTQYF
TRBV2,CASSEGGPSTDTQYF
TRBV7-9,CASSPGAGAFYEQYF
TRBV11-2,CASSFGSRRGVTGELFF
TRBV12-3/TRBV12-4,CASSLAYQFF
TRBV7-6,CASSAGLGGRDTEAFF
TRBV12-3/TRBV12-4,CASSSRLAGGPSYEQYF
TRBV4-1,CASSRDRYSNQPQHF
TRBV5-1,CASSLADSGQGRYGYTF
TRBV11-1,CASSRSVLAGGGYNEQFF
TRBV20-1,CSARDLLSSGANVLTF
TRBV6-1,CASRTQVANEQFF
TRBV9,CASSGYFGQNRAVHTEAFF
TRBV15,CATSSGTGGQPQHF
TRBV11-2,CASSLGSGLDNTGELFF
TRBV28,CAFSLTGSGGRLIQPQHF
TRBV5-1,CASSLSGRGDYEQYF
TRBV5-1,CASSPVLAKNIQYF
TRBV6-2/TRBV6-3,CASSYSSYRGYGLGSYNEQFF
TRBV7-8,CASSSLTEEKLFF
TRBV20-1,CSASPTRRHSYNEQFF
TRBV25-1,CATRVDSGNEQFF
TRBV20-1,CSARDHFSGGDHRRYTQYF
TRBV12-5,CASGLVGRMQTQYF
TRBV27,CASSPRQGCSYNEQFF
TRBV3-1,CASSQALTTGELFF
TRBV24-1,CATSDWDSTYKETQYF
TRBV12-5,CASGLGGTEAFF
TRBV3-1,CASSQVRGGDPYNEQFF
TRBV5-1,CASSSTRVEAFF
TRBV29-1,CSVLRVGEQYF
TRBV7-3,CASKFGTSGYEQYF
TRBV10-2,CASVTGWAETQYF
TRBV2,CASGQGMQETQYF
TRBV12-3/TRBV12-4,CASSRDRHNEQFF
TRBV7-3,CASSLQVGPSGANVLTF